This entry is about one T cell receptor (beta chain). A quantity of about 0.5 to 1 ug RNA underwent reverse transcription using random hexamers. By means of immunoSEQ multiplex PCR, TCR beta CDR3 spanning 54 Vbeta and 13 Jbeta underwent amplification. In TCRdb, the immunoSEQ multiplex PCR reads were re-called with MiXCR into one record per CDR3 protein. The profile shows approximately 70,000 distinct CDR3 sequences, over 90% of them singletons. This sample was taken from a study of CD8 T cells in Susac syndrome. TCR beta was sequenced from blood CD8+ and CD4+ T cells. Each multiple sclerosis control was a treatment-naive patient with relapsing-remitting disease that was either stable or active. TEMRA cells were enriched by FACS, while CD8+ and CD4+ T cells were obtained through a negative isolation that was performed magnetically. The CDR3 runs 14 residues. V lost 5 bases and J lost 2; bases outside the gene matches: 5. Germline V gives CDR1 SGHNT, CDR2 YYREEE (reference sequence).

Sequenced: CD4+ T cells from PBMCs. This chain connects TRBV5-4 to TRBJ2-5, with 8 bases identical to TRBD1. This clonotype was obtained from a human donor with multiple sclerosis. The CDR3 nucleotides read TGTGCCAGCAGACTCGACAGGGGACAAGAGACCCAGTACTTC. It specifies CASRLDRGQETQYF.